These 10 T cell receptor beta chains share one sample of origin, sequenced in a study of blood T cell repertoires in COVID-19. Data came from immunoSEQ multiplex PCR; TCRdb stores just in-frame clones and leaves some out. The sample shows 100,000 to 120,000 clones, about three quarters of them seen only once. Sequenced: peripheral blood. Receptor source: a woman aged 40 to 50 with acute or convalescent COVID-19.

CDR3 residues: CASSLDRTGWREKLFF. The DNA for the CDR3 is TGCGCCAGCAGCTTGGATAGGACAGGGTGGCGTGAAAAACTGTTTTTT. The chain combines TRBV5-1 with TRBJ1-4; 8 bases are a match to TRBD1. V lost 0 bases, J lost 7 bases, and 8 bases stayed unmatched. Germline CDR1 is SGHRS and CDR2 is YFSETQ. This CDR3 is built from 16 residues.

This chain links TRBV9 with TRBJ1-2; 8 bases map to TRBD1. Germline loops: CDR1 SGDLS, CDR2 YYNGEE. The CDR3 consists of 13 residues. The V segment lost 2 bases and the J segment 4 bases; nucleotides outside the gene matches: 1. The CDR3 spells CASSVGQAYGYTF. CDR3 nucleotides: TGTGCCAGCAGCGTGGGACAGGCCTATGGCTACACCTTC. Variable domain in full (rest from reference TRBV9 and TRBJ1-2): DSGVTQTPKHLITATGQRVTLRCSPRSGDLSVYWYQQSLDQGLQFLIQYYNGEERAKGNILERFSAQQFPDLHSELNLSSLELGDSALYFCASSVGQAYGYTFGSGTRLTVV.

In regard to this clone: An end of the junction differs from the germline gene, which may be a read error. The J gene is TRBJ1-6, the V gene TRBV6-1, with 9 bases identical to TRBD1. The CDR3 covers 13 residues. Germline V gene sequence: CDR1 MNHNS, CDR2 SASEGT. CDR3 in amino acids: CASSEAPRDRVLF. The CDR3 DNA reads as TGTGCCAGCAGTGAAGCGCCGAGGGACAGGGTTCTCTTT.

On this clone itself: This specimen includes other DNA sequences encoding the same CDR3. The CDR3 DNA is TGCGCCAGCAGCCCTACAGGGGGGAATCAGCCCCAGCATTTT. This sequence encodes CASSPTGGNQPQHF. The genes are TRBV5-1 and TRBJ1-5, with 8 bases aligning to TRBD1. CDR3 size: 14 residues. V was pared by 4 bases and J by 4 bases, with 4 bases of the junction left unmatched. Germline V gene lookup returns CDR1 SGHRS and CDR2 YFSETQ.

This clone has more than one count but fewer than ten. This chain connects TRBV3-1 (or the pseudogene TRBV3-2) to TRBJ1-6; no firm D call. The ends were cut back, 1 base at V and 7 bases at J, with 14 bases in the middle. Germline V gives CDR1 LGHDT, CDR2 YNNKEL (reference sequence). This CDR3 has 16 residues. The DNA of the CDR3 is TGTGCCAGCAGCCAAGGTGAGAGGGTTCAGAATTCACCCCTCCACTTT. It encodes CASSQGERVQNSPLHF.

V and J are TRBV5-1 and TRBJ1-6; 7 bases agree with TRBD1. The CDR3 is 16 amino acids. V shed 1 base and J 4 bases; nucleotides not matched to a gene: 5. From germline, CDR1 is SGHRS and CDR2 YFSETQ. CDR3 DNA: TGCGCCAGCAGCTTGACAGGGGTCGGGTATAATTCACCCCTCCACTTT. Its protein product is CASSLTGVGYNSPLHF.

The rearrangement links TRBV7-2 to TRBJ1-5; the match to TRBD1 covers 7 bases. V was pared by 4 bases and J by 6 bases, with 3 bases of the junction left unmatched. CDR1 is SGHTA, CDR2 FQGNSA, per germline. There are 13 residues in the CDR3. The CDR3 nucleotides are TGTGCCAGCAGCTCCCAGGGGGTTCAGCCCCAGCATTTT. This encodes CASSSQGVQPQHF.

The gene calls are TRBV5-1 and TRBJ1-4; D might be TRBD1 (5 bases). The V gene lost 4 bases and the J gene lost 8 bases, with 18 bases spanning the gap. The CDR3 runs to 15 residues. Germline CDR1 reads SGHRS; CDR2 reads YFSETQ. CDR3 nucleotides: TGCGCCAGCAGCCTAAGCGGGACCTGGAGGGAAAAACTGTTTTTT. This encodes CASSLSGTWREKLFF.

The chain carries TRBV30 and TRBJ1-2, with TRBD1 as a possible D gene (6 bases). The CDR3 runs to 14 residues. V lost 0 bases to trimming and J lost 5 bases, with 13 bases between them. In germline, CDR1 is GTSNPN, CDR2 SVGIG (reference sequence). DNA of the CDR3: TGTGCCTGGAGTGTTTCGAGTACAGGGTATGGCTACACCTTC. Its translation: CAWSVSSTGYGYTF.

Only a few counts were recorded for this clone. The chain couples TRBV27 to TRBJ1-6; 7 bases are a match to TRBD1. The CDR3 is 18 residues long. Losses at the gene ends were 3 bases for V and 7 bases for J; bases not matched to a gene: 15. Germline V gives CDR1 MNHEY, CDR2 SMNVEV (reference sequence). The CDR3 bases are TGTGCCAGCAGTTTGTCCCCAATTCGGGACAGCTCGAATTCACCCCTCCACTTT. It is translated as CASSLSPIRDSSNSPLHF.